The 32 T cell receptor beta chains presented below share a single source sample, sequenced in a study of CD8+CD57+ T cells in acquired aplastic anemia. The template for TCR beta VDJ and CDR3 sequence profiling was genomic DNA. A single record per CDR3 protein comes from TCRdb applying MiXCR to the reads. The sample has 400,000 to 500,000 distinct CDR3 sequences; under 80% are singletons. Source material: sorted CD4+, CD8+, or CD8+CD57+ T cells (not recorded which) from PBMCs. Source of these receptors: a human donor in good health, serving as a control.

To note about this clonotype: Likely a read error: the CDR3 ends without its conserved phenylalanine or tryptophan. The chain joins TRBV7-2 to TRBJ1-2; the D is unclear. Germline values: CDR1 SGHTA, CDR2 FQGNSA. The CDR3 has 13 amino acids. V lost 4 bases, J lost 11 bases, and 17 bases lay in between. The CDR3 sequence: CASSCWPSDEYTY. CDR3 in DNA: TGTGCCAGCAGCTGTTGGCCCTCAGATGAGTACACCTAC.

CDR3 coding DNA: TGTGCCAGTAGTCTGACCCAGGGGCGTAAGGAAAAACTGTTTTTT. Translation gives CASSLTQGRKEKLFF. The chain combines TRBV19 with TRBJ1-4; tentatively, D is TRBD1 (6 bases). The CDR3 sequence is 15 residues long. V was cut by 5 bases and J by 8 bases, with 18 bases left in between. Looked up from germline, CDR1 is LNHDA and CDR2 is SQIVND (reference sequence).

The genes are TRBV19 and TRBJ2-7, with 9 bases fitting TRBD1. V shed 6 bases and J 5 bases; nucleotides not matched to a gene: 8. Germline CDR1 is LNHDA and CDR2 is SQIVND (reference sequence). This CDR3 contains 14 residues. The CDR3 loop reads CASRKDRGADEQYF. CDR3 DNA: TGTGCCAGTAGAAAGGACAGGGGAGCGGACGAGCAGTACTTC.

For this clonotype: Without the conserved terminal phenylalanine or tryptophan, this CDR3 likely stems from a read error. Because the CDR3's place on the DNA is in doubt, the DNA is left out and the CDR3 is given as listed by TCRdb. This rearrangement joins TRBV7-2 to TRBJ1-6; TRBD1, as called in the table, went unchecked against the DNA. Germline assignment: CDR1 SGHTA and CDR2 FQGNSA. The CDR3 length equals 13 residues, ends included. The CDR3 reads CASRPSGRLDLRY.

V usage is TRBV7-2 and J usage is TRBJ1-1; D is perhaps TRBD1 (5 bases). The V gene lost 5 bases and the J gene lost 14 bases, with 24 bases spanning the gap. Germline V gives CDR1 SGHTA, CDR2 FQGNSA. The CDR3 has 14 residues. The CDR3 spells CASSERAGRERIFF. The CDR3 coding sequence is TGTGCCAGCAGCGAAAGGGCGGGCAGGGAGCGGATCTTCTTT.

The gene calls are TRBV29-1 and TRBJ2-7; the match to TRBD1 covers 9 bases. Per germline, CDR1 SQVTM and CDR2 ANQGSEA. This CDR3 contains 14 residues. J gave up 5 bases and V 4 bases, and 9 bases lay outside the gene matches. CDR3 region: CSVGRGQGVDEQYF. The CDR3 nucleotides are TGCAGCGTTGGGAGGGGACAGGGCGTAGACGAGCAGTACTTC.

This clonotype was found many times. The chain couples TRBV19 to TRBJ2-2; D remains unclear. The CDR3 is 14 amino acids. The germline V and J ends were trimmed by 8 bases and 5 bases, with 15 bases remaining between them. The germline V gene has CDR1 LNHDA and CDR2 SQIVND (reference sequence). The CDR3 here is CASATELNTGELFF. CDR3 in DNA: TGTGCCAGTGCTACCGAACTTAATACCGGGGAGCTGTTTTTT.

This clonotype was observed a single time. The chain uses TRBV7-4 and TRBJ1-1; D unresolved. Trimming removed 3 bases at V and 1 base at J, with 15 bases between. The CDR3 length is 16 residues. In germline, CDR1 is SGHVT, CDR2 SQSDAQ. The CDR3 sequence: CASSLVPQTENTEAFF. For the CDR3, the DNA is TGTGCCAGCAGCTTGGTCCCTCAGACTGAGAACACTGAAGCTTTCTTT.

On this clonotype: A read error may produce the germline difference seen at one junction end. J is TRBJ1-1 and V is TRBV2; no reliable D call. The CDR3 runs to 15 residues. Germline V lookup: CDR1 SNHLY, CDR2 FYNNEI. The CDR3, as DNA: TGTGCCACCAGGAGAGAGTCAGCCATGAACACTGGAGCTTTCTTT. Translated, it gives CATRRESAMNTGAFF.

A word on this clonotype: Its ends do not fully match the called genes, so a read error is possible. This chain links TRBV11-2 with TRBJ1-5; no clear D gene. Germline V gene lookup returns CDR1 SGHAT and CDR2 FQNNGV. The CDR3 contains 14 residues. CDR3 in DNA: TGTGCCAGCAGCTCCGCGGCGAACCGTCAGCCCCAGCACTTT. This codes for CASSSAANRQPQHF. Full variable domain (remainder filled in from reference TRBV11-2 and TRBJ1-5): EAGVAQSPRYKIIEKRQSVAFWCNPISGHATLYWYQQILGQGPKLLIQFQNNGVVDDSQLPKDRFSAERLKGVDSTLKIQPAKLEDSAVYLCASSSAANRQPQHFGDGTRLSIL.

This clonotype appeared many times. The rearrangement joins TRBV19 to TRBJ1-1; possibly TRBD1 for D (6 bases). CDR3 length: 13 residues. The V end lost 2 bases, the J end lost 3 bases, and 7 bases lay between the germline ends. CDR1 and CDR2 from the germline V gene are LNHDA and SQIVND (reference sequence). As DNA, the CDR3 is TGTGCCAGTAGTATACAGGGGCACACTGAAGCTTTCTTT. This translates into CASSIQGHTEAFF.

There are many counts of this clonotype. The gene calls are TRBV2 and TRBJ1-1; D is unclear. The CDR3 consists of 16 residues. V lost 5 bases and J 1 base, leaving 17 bases between the germline ends. Germline CDR1 is SNHLY and CDR2 is FYNNEI. The CDR3, as DNA: TGTGCCAGCAGTTTTTCCTCAGGCATAGGGAACACTGAAGCTTTCTTT. This sequence encodes CASSFSSGIGNTEAFF. The variable domain in full, with the rest retrieved from reference TRBV2 and TRBJ1-1, is EPEVTQTPSHQVTQMGQEVILRCVPISNHLYFYWYRQILGQKVEFLVSFYNNEISEKSEIFDDQFSVERPDGSNFTLKIRSTKLEDSAMYFCASSFSSGIGNTEAFFGQGTRLTVV.

This clonotype was detected many times. The CDR3 protein is CASSVGQGGREQYF. The CDR3 nucleotides read TGTGCCAGCAGCGTCGGACAGGGGGGTCGCGAGCAGTACTTC. The genes are TRBV5-6 and TRBJ2-7, with 10 bases lining up with TRBD1. The CDR3 runs to 14 residues. Germline values: CDR1 SGHDT, CDR2 YYEEEE. Trimming took 4 bases from V and 6 from J; bases not matched to a gene: 7.

Concerning this clonotype itself: Compared with germline, one end of the junction differs, possibly owing to a read error. The chain combines TRBV9 with TRBJ1-6; D remains ambiguous. Germline V lookup: CDR1 SGDLS, CDR2 YYNGEE. This CDR3 comprises 14 residues. This CDR3 reads CASSLGREESFFDF. The CDR3 DNA sequence: TGTGCCAGCAGCTTAGGTAGGGAGGAGTCGTTCTTCGACTTT.

As for this clonotype: Compared with germline, one end of the junction differs, possibly owing to a read error. In DNA form, the CDR3 reads TGCGCCAGCCCTCTACCTCACTCGACCCAGTACTTC. Translation: CASPLPHSTQYF. V usage is TRBV12-3 or TRBV12-4 and J usage is TRBJ2-5; D is unresolved. CDR3 size: 12 residues.

This clonotype appeared many times. The chain joins TRBV5-1 to TRBJ1-1; a weak D match, TRBD1 (6 bases). The V end lost 1 base, the J end lost 3 bases, and 13 bases lay between the germline ends. The germline CDR1 and CDR2 sequences are SGHRS and YFSETQ. The CDR3 consists of 15 residues. The CDR3 sequence: CASSLMYRVDTEAFF. The CDR3 nucleotides are TGCGCCAGCAGCTTGATGTACAGGGTGGACACTGAAGCTTTCTTT.

With regard to this clonotype: The conserved closing phenylalanine or tryptophan is absent in this CDR3, likely reflecting a read error. It is unclear where the CDR3 begins or ends on the DNA, so no DNA is shown, and the CDR3 is as TCRdb lists it. V gene TRBV20-1 combines with J gene TRBJ2-5; TRBD1, the D gene given by the table, was not confirmed from the DNA. Germline CDR1 reads DFQATT; CDR2 reads SNEGSKA (reference sequence). The CDR3 spans 14 residues, counting both ends. CDR3 residues: CSARVAGPKRPSTH.

This chain uses TRBV5-1 with TRBJ2-5; D call uncertain. Germline loops: CDR1 SGHRS, CDR2 YFSETQ. V lost 6 bases to trimming and J lost 2 bases, with 11 bases between them. The CDR3 runs 13 residues. The CDR3 protein is CASTFGSQETQYF. The CDR3 DNA is TGCGCCAGCACGTTTGGCAGTCAAGAGACCCAGTACTTC.

The V and J genes are TRBV7-9 and TRBJ2-3, with 7 positions matching TRBD2. The V gene's germline CDR1 is SEHNR and CDR2 FQNEAQ (reference sequence). The CDR3 contains 15 residues. The V and J ends lost 1 base and 5 bases, in that order; junction bases with no gene match: 6. CDR3 residues: CASSLGRGTGDTQYF. For the CDR3, the DNA is TGTGCCAGCAGCTTAGGGCGGGGGACCGGAGATACGCAGTATTTT.

This clonotype was detected ten times or more. V is TRBV10-1 and J is TRBJ1-4; no reliable D call. The CDR3 has 12 amino acids. Germline CDR1 is WNHNN and CDR2 is SYGVQD (reference sequence). V dropped 3 bases and J dropped 3 bases, with 2 bases sitting between them. The DNA for the CDR3 is TGCGCCAGCAGTGACGCTAATGAAAAACTGTTTTTT. Protein: CASSDANEKLFF.

The chain joins TRBV7-3 to TRBJ2-5; D call uncertain. Trimming cost V 4 bases and J 7 bases, with 13 bases left between them. Per germline, CDR1 SGHTA and CDR2 FQGTGA. CDR3 size: 13 residues. The CDR3 DNA reads as TGTGCCAGCAGCTCTTCGAACGAAGGGACCCAGTACTTC. This codes for CASSSSNEGTQYF.

The chain employs TRBV7-2 and TRBJ2-5, with D possibly matching TRBD1 (5 bases). Trimming removed 4 bases at V and 4 bases at J, with 7 bases between. The CDR3 consists of 12 residues. CDR1 is SGHTA and CDR2 is FQGNSA in the germline V gene. CDR3 amino acids: CASSSTVETQYF. The CDR3 DNA follows: TGTGCCAGCAGCTCGACAGTAGAGACCCAGTACTTC.

Of note for this clonotype: An end of the junction differs from the germline gene, which may be a read error. The rearrangement uses TRBV7-3 and TRBJ2-7, with D tentatively TRBD1 (6 bases). This CDR3 has 13 amino acids. The V gene's germline CDR1 is SGHTA and CDR2 FQGTGA. As DNA, the CDR3 is TGTGCCAGCAGTCGGGCACGGGACACTGAAGCGTTCTTT. Translated, it gives CASSRARDTEAFF.

V is TRBV7-2 and J is TRBJ1-1; D gene ambiguous. This CDR3 contains 14 residues. V lost 5 bases and J 10 bases, leaving 20 bases between the germline ends. Germline CDR1 reads SGHTA; CDR2 reads FQGNSA. For the CDR3, the DNA is TGTGCCAGCAGCATACGTGCAGAGCACATTTCAGCTTTCTTT. It encodes CASSIRAEHISAFF.

This chain uses TRBV5-1 with TRBJ1-5; D possibly corresponds to TRBD1 (6 bases). This CDR3 is built from 15 residues. V shed 4 bases and J shed 6 bases, with 17 bases lying between them. From germline, CDR1 is SGHRS and CDR2 YFSETQ. The CDR3 sequence: CASSRELAGAQPQHF. The DNA for the CDR3 is TGCGCCAGCAGCCGCGAACTAGCGGGGGCTCAGCCCCAGCATTTT.

CDR3 amino acids: CSAYSQITTNYGYTF. CDR3 coding DNA: TGCAGTGCATACTCACAAATCACTACTAACTATGGCTACACCTTC. V gene TRBV20-1 combines with J gene TRBJ1-2; D unclear. CDR1 and CDR2 (germline): DFQATT, SNEGSKA (reference sequence). This CDR3 has 15 residues. Trimming stripped 6 bases from V and 0 bases from J, with 17 bases between.

This clonotype occurred once. V is TRBV5-1 and J is TRBJ1-1; TRBD1 aligns across 7 bases. CDR3 length equals 14 residues. V lost 4 bases to trimming and J lost 0 bases; unmatched junction nucleotides: 3. Germline V CDR1 and CDR2: SGHRS, YFSETQ. The CDR3 coding sequence is TGCGCCAGCAGCGGGGGACAGATGAACACTGAAGCTTTCTTT. It specifies CASSGGQMNTEAFF. Complete variable domain (other parts from reference TRBV5-1 and TRBJ1-1): KAGVTQTPRYLIKTRGQQVTLSCSPISGHRSVSWYQQTPGQGLQFLFEYFSETQRNKGNFPGRFSGRQFSNSRSEMNVSTLELGDSALYLCASSGGQMNTEAFFGQGTRLTVV.

V and J are TRBV9 and TRBJ1-2; D possibly corresponds to TRBD1 (6 bases). CDR1 is SGDLS, CDR2 YYNGEE, per germline. The CDR3 is made up of 13 amino acids. Trimming took off 7 bases at V and 5 bases at J, with 15 bases between the two ends. CDR3 in DNA: TGTGCCAGCGGACAGCCTTACGGATATGGCTACACCTTC. Its protein product is CASGQPYGYGYTF.

The chain joins TRBV4-1 to TRBJ2-1; perhaps TRBD2 as D (6 bases). There are 13 residues in the CDR3. In germline, CDR1 is MGHRA, CDR2 YSYEKL. V lost 7 bases, J lost 8 bases, and 15 bases lay in between. CDR3 DNA sequence: TGCGCCAGCATGACCTCCGGGGGTCATGAGCAGTTCTTC. The encoded protein is CASMTSGGHEQFF.

About this clonotype itself: A read error may account for a junction end that differs from germline. The chain couples TRBV7-8 to TRBJ1-6; D is unclear. CDR1 and CDR2 (germline): SGHVS, FQNEAQ. This CDR3 is built from 17 residues. In DNA form, the CDR3 reads TGTGCCAGCAGCTTACAGGCAGCGAGCGCCTATAATTCGCCCCTCCACTTT. Protein sequence: CASSLQAASAYNSPLHF.

Remarks on this clonotype: A read error may account for a junction end that differs from germline. The V gene is TRBV7-6, the J gene TRBJ2-1; D may be TRBD2 (7 bases). Germline V gives CDR1 SGHVS, CDR2 FNYEAQ. This CDR3 is built from 12 residues. The CDR3 coding sequence is TGCTCCAGCAGCTTAGGGGGGGGTGAGCAGTTCTTC. As protein: CSSSLGGGEQFF.

With regard to this clonotype: A read error may account for a junction end that differs from germline. The chain employs TRBV15 and TRBJ2-7; D is ambiguous. This CDR3 comprises 13 residues. The germline CDR1 and CDR2 sequences are LNHNV and YYDKDF (reference sequence). The CDR3 here is CATSRGRPLEQTF. The CDR3 bases are TGTGCCACCAGCAGAGGACGCCCTCTAGAGCAGACCTTC.